These 28 T cell receptor beta chains were all obtained from the same sample, sequenced in a study of T-cell reconstitution after alpha-beta-depleted transplantation in children. TCRbeta library construction was performed incorporating unique molecular identifiers. TCRdb itself ran the PCR reads through MiXCR, one entry per CDR3 protein. The table includes more than 200,000 distinct CDR3 sequences, approximately 17% detected once. The input for sequencing was PBMCs, mostly from graft donor cells, taken 360 days after TCRalphabeta/CD19-depleted stem cell transplant. These TCRs come from a male patient aged 2-15 years who had a stem cell transplant for acute lymphoblastic leukemia, so the T cells may come from the graft donor.

The rearrangement links TRBV5-1 to TRBJ2-7, with a tentative D call TRBD2 (5 bases). This CDR3 spans 12 amino acids. Between the trimmed V and J ends, which lost 0 bases and 6 bases, there was a span of 7 bases. CDR1 and CDR2 from the germline V gene are SGHRS and YFSETQ. The DNA of the CDR3 is TGCGCCAGCAGCTTGGTCGGGGTCGAGCAGTACTTC. It yields the protein CASSLVGVEQYF.

This clonotype was detected a few times. This chain links TRBV4-3 with TRBJ2-5; D uncertain. Trimming took off 0 bases at V and 2 bases at J, with 1 base between the two ends. Looked up from germline, CDR1 is LGHNA and CDR2 is YSLEER. There are 12 residues in the CDR3. CDR3 protein: CASSQEQETQYF. For the CDR3, the DNA is TGCGCCAGCAGCCAAGAACAAGAGACCCAGTACTTC.

V gene TRBV18 combines with J gene TRBJ2-7, with D tentatively TRBD2 (6 bases). Germline V gene sequence: CDR1 KGHSH, CDR2 LQKENI. V was pared by 3 bases and J by 5 bases, with 17 bases between. The CDR3 is made up of 15 amino acids. CDR3 loop: CASSPIGTSLNEQYF. CDR3 bases: TGTGCCAGCTCACCGATTGGGACTTCCTTGAACGAGCAGTACTTC.

The rearrangement links TRBV10-3 to TRBJ1-2; TRBD1 agrees at 10 bases. Germline loops: CDR1 ENHRY, CDR2 SYGVKD. CDR3 length: 17 residues. Trimming took 3 bases from V and 5 from J; bases not matched to a gene: 12. The DNA for the CDR3 is TGTGCCATCAGTGAAGGCAGACAGGGGGCTCTCGGGTATGGCTACACCTTC. Its protein product is CAISEGRQGALGYGYTF.

In DNA, the CDR3 is TGTGCCAGCAGCTTTCCCGGGACTAGCGGGATGGGGGCCCAGTACTTC. This encodes CASSFPGTSGMGAQYF. The V call is TRBV7-2, the J call TRBJ2-5, with 13 bases aligning to TRBD2. The J segment lost 9 bases and the V segment lost 3 bases, leaving 10 bases of the junction unmatched. This CDR3 region has 16 residues. Germline V gene lookup returns CDR1 SGHTA and CDR2 FQGNSA.

This clonotype was observed a single time. The chain couples TRBV11-2 to TRBJ1-2; no definite D call. The length of the CDR3 is 19 residues. Germline loops: CDR1 SGHAT, CDR2 FQNNGV. Trimming removed 2 bases from V and 4 bases from J, with 26 bases in between. The CDR3 sequence: CASSLYPEQDHIAVYGYTF. The CDR3 DNA reads as TGTGCCAGCAGCTTATACCCCGAGCAAGACCATATAGCTGTCTATGGCTACACCTTC.

This clonotype was seen only a few times. This sequence joins TRBV19 and TRBJ2-3; 11 bases align to TRBD2. V dropped 5 bases and J dropped 1; count of bases not matched to a gene: 8. The length of the CDR3 is 17 residues. Germline V gene lookup returns CDR1 LNHDA and CDR2 SQIVND (reference sequence). The CDR3 reads CASSSPGLAARTDTQYF. CDR3 coding DNA: TGTGCCAGTAGTTCACCGGGACTAGCGGCCCGCACAGATACGCAGTATTTT.

With respect to this clonotype: Possible read error: a much larger clone is one base away. V and J are TRBV29-1 and TRBJ2-6; D perhaps matches TRBD1 (5 bases). Germline CDR1 is SQVTM and CDR2 is ANQGSEA. CDR3 length: 13 amino acids. CDR3 amino acids: CSVALSGADVLTF. The CDR3 DNA is TGCAGCGTTGCCCTCTCTGGGGCCGACGTCCTGACTTTC.

The chain employs TRBV12-3 or TRBV12-4 and TRBJ1-5; 9 bases are a match to TRBD1. The CDR3 contains 15 residues. J gave up 7 bases and V 6 bases, and 10 bases lay outside the gene matches. Here the CDR3 DNA reads TGTGCCAGCAGACAAGGACAGGGGACGGGGCAGCCCCAGCATTTT. Translation gives CASRQGQGTGQPQHF.

This clonotype was seen repeatedly, ten times or more. The chain recombines TRBV29-1 with TRBJ2-1; no firm D call. The CDR3 runs to 10 residues. V gave up 4 bases and J gave up 12 bases, with 10 bases separating them. Germline V CDR1 and CDR2: SQVTM, ANQGSEA. The CDR3 sequence is CSVGYYMQFF. CDR3 coding DNA: TGCAGCGTTGGATACTATATGCAGTTCTTC.

In its sample, this clonotype was seen many times. The rearrangement links TRBV6-2 or TRBV6-3 to TRBJ2-3, with TRBD1 matching over 7 bases. CDR1 and CDR2 (germline): MNHEY, SVGEGT. After removal of 4 bases from V and 4 bases from J, the junction contained 5 bases not matched to a gene. This CDR3 region has 14 residues. Here the CDR3 DNA reads TGTGCCAGCAGTTCCACAGGGGAAGCAGATACGCAGTATTTT. The encoded protein is CASSSTGEADTQYF.

The chain couples TRBV6-5 to TRBJ1-3; D possibly corresponds to TRBD1 (5 bases). The germline CDR1 and CDR2 sequences are MNHEY and SVGAGI. This CDR3 has 18 amino acids. Trimming removed 0 bases at V and 0 bases at J, with 15 bases between. The CDR3 nucleotides are TGTGCCAGCAGTTACTCGAAGGTGGGGGTGATCTCTGGAAACACCATATATTTT. It codes for CASSYSKVGVISGNTIYF.

This clonotype was recorded a few times. The chain combines TRBV25-1 with TRBJ2-5; D possibly uses TRBD1 or TRBD2 (5 bases each). Trimming stripped 3 bases from V and 5 bases from J, with 13 bases between. The length of the CDR3 is 14 residues. Germline lookup yields CDR1 MGHDK and CDR2 SYGVNS. The CDR3 DNA is TGTGCCAGCAGTGATGGGGGTTTTTCGGAGACCCAGTACTTC. Amino acids: CASSDGGFSETQYF.

This clonotype was counted ten times or more. The rearrangement uses TRBV7-9 and TRBJ1-1; unclear D gene. The V end was cut by 5 bases, the J end by 1 base, with 11 bases between. This CDR3 has 14 amino acids. Germline V gene data show CDR1 as SEHNR and CDR2 as FQNEAQ (reference sequence). Here the CDR3 DNA reads TGTGCCAGCAGCCCGACATACTCGAACACTGAAGCTTTCTTT. Translating gives CASSPTYSNTEAFF.

This clonotype was observed a few times. The chain combines TRBV27 with TRBJ1-1; D not certain. CDR1 and CDR2 (germline): MNHEY, SMNVEV (reference sequence). The CDR3 contains 13 residues. Trimming removed 3 bases at V and 2 bases at J, with 7 bases between. The DNA for the CDR3 is TGTGCCAGCAGTTTGGCAGCTAACACTGAAGCTTTCTTT. Encoded protein: CASSLAANTEAFF.

This rearrangement joins TRBV12-3 or TRBV12-4 to TRBJ2-7; a possible D gene is TRBD2 (6 bases). Deletions cut 3 bases from V and 3 bases from J, with 15 bases between. This CDR3 has 15 residues. The CDR3: CASSLAGTLNYEQYF. DNA for the CDR3: TGTGCCAGCAGTTTGGCCGGGACTCTTAACTACGAGCAGTACTTC.

The V gene is TRBV30, the J gene TRBJ1-5; TRBD1 might be the D (6 bases). The V end lost 2 bases, the J end lost 5 bases, and 10 bases lay between the germline ends. Germline CDR1 GTSNPN, CDR2 SVGIG (reference sequence). CDR3 length: 13 residues. The CDR3 bases are TGTGCCTGGAGTAGGACAGAAGATCAGCCCCAGCATTTT. This gives the protein CAWSRTEDQPQHF.

V usage is TRBV5-8 and J usage is TRBJ1-3; D is unresolved. Deletions cut 4 bases from V and 0 bases from J, with 14 bases between. CDR1 is SGHTS, CDR2 YDEGEE, per germline. This CDR3 contains 16 residues. The CDR3, as DNA: TGTGCCAGCAGCCCTCGCCGTGCGCTCTCTGGAAACACCATATATTTT. Encoded protein: CASSPRRALSGNTIYF.

The chain is built from TRBV27 and TRBJ2-3; tentatively, D is TRBD2 (5 bases). Trimming took off 6 bases at V and 2 bases at J, with 18 bases between the two ends. Per germline, CDR1 MNHEY and CDR2 SMNVEV (reference sequence). CDR3 length: 16 residues. The CDR3 DNA is TGTGCCAGCAGGGACGTCAGGCGGGCTTACACAGATACGCAGTATTTT. Translating it yields CASRDVRRAYTDTQYF.

This clonotype has more than one count but fewer than ten. V gene TRBV10-3 combines with J gene TRBJ2-5; tentative D call: TRBD2 (5 bases). The V gene lost 11 bases and the J gene lost 2 bases, with 15 bases spanning the gap. This CDR3 spans 13 amino acids. Germline lookup yields CDR1 ENHRY and CDR2 SYGVKD. This CDR3 is CAFSSGTQETQYF. DNA of the CDR3: TGTGCCTTCTCAAGCGGCACACAAGAGACCCAGTACTTC.

V is TRBV20-1 and J is TRBJ1-4, with a weak D call TRBD1 (5 bases). The V gene lost 6 bases and the J gene lost 15 bases, with 23 bases spanning the gap. The CDR3 runs to 13 residues. In germline, CDR1 is DFQATT, CDR2 SNEGSKA (reference sequence). The CDR3 DNA follows: TGCAGTGCGCGGGACTTAATAGGCCCCAAAGTGTTTTTT. Amino acid sequence: CSARDLIGPKVFF.

The chain links TRBV20-1 to TRBJ2-2; no clear D gene. Trimming took 5 bases from V and 7 from J, leaving 14 bases between them. The germline gives CDR1 DFQATT, CDR2 SNEGSKA (reference sequence). The CDR3 consists of 13 residues. CDR3 DNA sequence: TGCAGTGCTTGGACCGTTGGGGACGGGGAGCTGTTTTTT. This encodes CSAWTVGDGELFF.

V usage is TRBV6-1 and J usage is TRBJ2-7; 7 positions agree with TRBD1. The CDR3 has 13 residues. CDR1 and CDR2 (germline): MNHNS, SASEGT. V was clipped by 7 bases and J by 0 bases; unmatched bases: 3. CDR3 residues: CASMTGSSYEQYF. The CDR3 DNA sequence: TGTGCCAGCATGACAGGGAGCTCCTACGAGCAGTACTTC.

This clonotype has a count of ten or more. The J gene is TRBJ2-7, the V gene TRBV29-1; no reliable D call. CDR1 is SQVTM and CDR2 is ANQGSEA in the germline V gene. The V end was cut by 7 bases, the J end by 0 bases, with 10 bases between. The CDR3 sequence is 12 residues long. In DNA, the CDR3 is TGCAGCGCCCTGGACCCCTCCTACGAGCAGTACTTC. Its protein product is CSALDPSYEQYF.

This clonotype has at least ten counts. This sequence joins TRBV29-1 and TRBJ1-4; D is perhaps TRBD1 (5 bases). The germline V and J ends were trimmed by 2 bases and 12 bases, with 13 bases remaining between them. Germline CDR1 is SQVTM and CDR2 is ANQGSEA. There are 12 residues in the CDR3. In DNA, the CDR3 is TGCAGCGTTGAATCAGGGCTTGGGGAACTGTTTTTT. Translated, it gives CSVESGLGELFF.

The chain combines TRBV5-1 with TRBJ2-7; tentatively, D is TRBD1 (6 bases). V lost 4 bases and J 3 bases, leaving 8 bases between the germline ends. CDR3 length: 12 amino acids. CDR1 is SGHRS, CDR2 YFSETQ, per germline. The CDR3 DNA reads TGCGCCAGCAGCAGGGACAACTACGAGCAGTACTTC. This gives the protein CASSRDNYEQYF.

This clonotype has a count of ten or more. The chain uses TRBV7-8 and TRBJ1-5, with D possibly TRBD1 on 6 matching bases. CDR3 size: 17 residues. The V gene's germline CDR1 is SGHVS and CDR2 FQNEAQ. Trimming took 2 bases from V and 1 from J, leaving 15 bases between them. The CDR3 region has the DNA TGTGCCAGCAGCTTATTAACGCACAGGGAAAGCAATCAGCCCCAGCATTTT. Protein sequence: CASSLLTHRESNQPQHF.

This clonotype has just a few counts. The chain joins TRBV29-1 to TRBJ2-5, with 10 nucleotides matching TRBD2. The length of the CDR3 is 16 residues. Losses at the gene ends were 0 bases for V and 1 base for J; bases not matched to a gene: 5. Germline values: CDR1 SQVTM, CDR2 ANQGSEA. The CDR3: CSVEDPSGGIQETQYF. The CDR3 DNA reads as TGCAGCGTTGAAGACCCTAGCGGGGGCATCCAAGAGACCCAGTACTTC.